Listed below are T cell receptor beta chains from one sample, sequenced in a study of cytomegalovirus exposure and HLA in healthy donors. Generated by immunoSEQ multiplex PCR, the TCRdb table keeps only in-frame clones and is missing some. The profile shows around 140,000 clones, about four fifths of them singletons. What was sequenced was PBMCs. These receptors were collected from a male donor in good health and CMV-seronegative. CDR3s leave out the opening cysteine and the closing phenylalanine or tryptophan. A D gene is named only where the DNA matches it firmly. Where a row states a size, it is once, few, many or the class of an expanded clone; other rows omit it.

clone_size,j_call,v_call,d_call,cdr3_aa
-,TRBJ2-5,TRBV9,TRBD2,ASSARGQRGHQETQY
-,TRBJ2-1,TRBV5-4,TRBD1,ASREVDRIFNEQF
-,TRBJ2-3,TRBV7-2,-,ASSSQDSFRHTQY
-,TRBJ2-2,TRBV15,TRBD2,ATSSGVTSGGAEDTGELF
once,TRBJ2-5,TRBV12-5,-,ASQTASQETQY
-,TRBJ2-3,TRBV11-2,-,ASSLRPGGTQY
-,TRBJ1-3,TRBV10-3,TRBD1,AIMSQGAPLDSGNTIY
-,TRBJ1-2,TRBV25-1,TRBD1,ASSESGTGKECGYT
-,TRBJ1-5,TRBV2,-,ASSRVAAQPQH
once,TRBJ2-1,TRBV5-1,-,ASSVTGAGAF
-,TRBJ1-1,TRBV7-6,-,ASSATPDNSFAF
-,TRBJ1-1,TRBV6-5,-,ASSYSTLTSTEAF
-,TRBJ2-5,TRBV25-1,-,AIEQETQY
-,TRBJ1-5,TRBV7-2,-,ASSWDGGGNQPQH
-,TRBJ1-1,TRBV7-9,TRBD1,ASSSTGGEAF
-,TRBJ1-4,TRBV7-9,-,ASSLDSYRINEKLF
-,TRBJ1-2,TRBV4-2,-,ASSQAGQFSNYGYT
-,TRBJ2-1,TRBV7-9,TRBD2,ASSRRLAGATSGEQF
-,TRBJ2-3,TRBV30,-,AWAVFGTSTDTQY
-,TRBJ1-2,TRBV5-4,TRBD1,ASSYGTGGVNNYGYT
-,TRBJ2-2,TRBV19,TRBD1,ASSMRTGSTGELF
few,TRBJ1-2,TRBV19,TRBD1,ASSITGTGVYGYT
-,TRBJ2-1,TRBV30,TRBD1,AWSGTGYNEQF
-,TRBJ1-4,TRBV4-1,-,ASSQEGGRGEKLF
few,TRBJ2-7,TRBV18,TRBD1,ASSPGTASYEQY
-,TRBJ2-3,TRBV12-5,-,ASGLAEGPDTQY
-,TRBJ1-5,TRBV19,TRBD1,ASSIRGQNQPQH
-,TRBJ1-4,TRBV4-2,TRBD1,ASSHPLGQGAEATNEKLF
once,TRBJ1-4,TRBV7-9,TRBD1,ASSPRTGGNEKLF
-,-,TRBV7-2,TRBD2,ASSVQGAGGRTYEQY
-,TRBJ1-5,TRBV7-2,-,ASSTQGNQPQH
-,TRBJ2-3,TRBV10-3,-,AISEAVTLADTQY
-,TRBJ1-6,TRBV6-5,-,ASSYNPQTSSPLH
-,TRBJ1-4,TRBV19,-,ASSIRATNEKLF
once,TRBJ1-4,TRBV19,-,ASSINRVEKLF
-,TRBJ2-7,TRBV5-1,TRBD1,ASSMDRGEQY
-,TRBJ1-1,TRBV7-2,-,ASSPIFTGAPAF
once,TRBJ1-5,TRBV5-8,TRBD1,ASSSRQGRQPQH
-,TRBJ2-1,TRBV4-3,-,ASSHGDSTYNEQF
once,TRBJ2-5,TRBV7-2,TRBD2,ASSPSTSSGRKETQY